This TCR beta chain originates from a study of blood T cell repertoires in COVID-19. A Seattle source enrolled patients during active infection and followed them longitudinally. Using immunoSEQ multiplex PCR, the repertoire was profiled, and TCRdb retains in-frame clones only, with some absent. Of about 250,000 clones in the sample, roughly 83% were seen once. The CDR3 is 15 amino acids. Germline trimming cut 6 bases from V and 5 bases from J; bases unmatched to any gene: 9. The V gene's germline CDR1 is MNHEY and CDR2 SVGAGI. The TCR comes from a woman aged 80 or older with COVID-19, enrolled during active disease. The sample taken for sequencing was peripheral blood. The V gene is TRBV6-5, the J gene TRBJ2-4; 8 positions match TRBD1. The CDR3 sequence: CASRLTTGAENIQYF. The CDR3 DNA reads TGTGCCAGCAGACTAACGACAGGGGCTGAAAACATTCAGTACTTC.